These 3 T cell receptor beta chains share one sample of origin, sequenced in a study of a mutant IDH1 vaccine in newly diagnosed glioma. Their antigens remain unidentified. The time point here: week 23, last vaccination. With topical imiquimod, each dose of the vaccine consisted of 300 ug of mutant IDH1 20-mer peptide. Repertoires were generated with immunoSEQ multiplex PCR, while TCRdb's copy carries only in-frame clones and drops some. The table records roughly 30,000 clones, 70% to 90% of them present only once. The material sequenced was PBMCs, taken from a glioma patient whose treatment included an IDH1 peptide vaccine. These receptors originate from a man aged 40-55 years with glioma.

V and J are TRBV29-1 and TRBJ2-7, with TRBD1 matching 7 bases. The CDR3 spans 11 residues. CDR1 SQVTM and CDR2 ANQGSEA come from the germline V gene. Trimming removed 7 bases from V and 4 bases from J; junction bases left unmatched: 4. The CDR3 DNA reads TGCAGCGGGGGGACAGATTACGAGCAGTACTTC. It yields the protein CSGGTDYEQYF.

The chain couples TRBV5-4 to TRBJ1-1, with a weak D call TRBD1 (5 bases). V was shortened by 1 base and J by 9 bases, with 7 bases between the two germline ends. The CDR3 has 11 residues. Germline CDR1 is SGHNT and CDR2 is YYREEE (reference sequence). CDR3 residues: CASSLKGQAFF. CDR3 coding DNA: TGTGCCAGCAGCTTGAAGGGGCAAGCTTTCTTT. The whole variable domain, remainder taken from reference TRBV5-4 and TRBJ1-1, is ETGVTQSPTHLIKTRGQQVTLRCSSQSGHNTVSWYQQALGQGPQFIFQYYREEENGRGNFPPRFSGLQFPNYSSELNVNALELDDSALYLCASSLKGQAFFGQGTRLTVV.

In its sample, this clone was seen a few times. The sample carries other DNA sequences with the same CDR3. This sequence joins TRBV7-9 and TRBJ1-2; 11 bases match TRBD1. Per germline, CDR1 SEHNR and CDR2 FQNEAQ (reference sequence). J gave up 8 bases and V 6 bases, and 8 bases lay outside the gene matches. The CDR3 sequence is 14 residues long. The CDR3 is CASSLGTGGRGYTF. The CDR3, as DNA: TGTGCCAGCAGTCTCGGGACAGGGGGAAGGGGCTACACCTTC.